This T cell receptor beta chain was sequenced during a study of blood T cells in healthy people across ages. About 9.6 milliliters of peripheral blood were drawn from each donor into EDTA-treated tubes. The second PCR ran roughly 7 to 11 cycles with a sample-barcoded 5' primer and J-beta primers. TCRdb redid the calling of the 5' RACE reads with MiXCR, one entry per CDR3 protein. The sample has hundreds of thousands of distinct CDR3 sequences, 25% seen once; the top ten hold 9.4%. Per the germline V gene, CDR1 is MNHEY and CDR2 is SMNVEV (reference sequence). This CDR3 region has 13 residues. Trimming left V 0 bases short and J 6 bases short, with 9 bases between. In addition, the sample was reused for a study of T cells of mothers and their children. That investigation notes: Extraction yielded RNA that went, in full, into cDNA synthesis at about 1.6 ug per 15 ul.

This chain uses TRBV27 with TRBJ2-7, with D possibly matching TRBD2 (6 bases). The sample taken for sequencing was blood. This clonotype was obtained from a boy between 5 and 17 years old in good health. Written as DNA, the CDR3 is TGTGCCAGCAGTTTATCGACTAGGATCGAGCAGTACTTC. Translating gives CASSLSTRIEQYF.